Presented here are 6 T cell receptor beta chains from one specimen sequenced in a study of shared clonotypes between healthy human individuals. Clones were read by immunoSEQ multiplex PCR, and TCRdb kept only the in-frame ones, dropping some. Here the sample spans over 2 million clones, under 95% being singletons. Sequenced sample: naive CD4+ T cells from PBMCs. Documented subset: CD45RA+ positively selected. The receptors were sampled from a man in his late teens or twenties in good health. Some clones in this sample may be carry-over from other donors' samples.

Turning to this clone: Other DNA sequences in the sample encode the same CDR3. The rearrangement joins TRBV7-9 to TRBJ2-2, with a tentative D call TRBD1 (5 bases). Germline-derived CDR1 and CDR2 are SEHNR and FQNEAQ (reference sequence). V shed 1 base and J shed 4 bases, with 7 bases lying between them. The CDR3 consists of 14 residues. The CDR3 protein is CASSLGRATGELFF. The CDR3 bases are TGTGCCAGCAGCTTAGGCAGGGCCACCGGGGAGCTGTTTTTT.

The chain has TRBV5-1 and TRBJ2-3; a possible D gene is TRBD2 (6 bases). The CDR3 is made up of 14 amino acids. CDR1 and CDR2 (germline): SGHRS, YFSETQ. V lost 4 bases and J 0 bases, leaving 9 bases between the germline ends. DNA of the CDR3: TGCGCCAGCAGCGTAGCGGAGAGCACAGATACGCAGTATTTT. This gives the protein CASSVAESTDTQYF. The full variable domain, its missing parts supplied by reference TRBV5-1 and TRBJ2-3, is KAGVTQTPRYLIKTRGQQVTLSCSPISGHRSVSWYQQTPGQGLQFLFEYFSETQRNKGNFPGRFSGRQFSNSRSEMNVSTLELGDSALYLCASSVAESTDTQYFGPGTRLTVL.

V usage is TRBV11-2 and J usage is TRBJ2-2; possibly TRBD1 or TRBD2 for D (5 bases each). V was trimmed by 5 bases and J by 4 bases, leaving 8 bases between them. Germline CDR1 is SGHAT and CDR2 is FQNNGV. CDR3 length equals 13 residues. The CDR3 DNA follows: TGTGCCAGCAGCCCTGGGGGCACCGGGGAGCTGTTTTTT. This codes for CASSPGGTGELFF.

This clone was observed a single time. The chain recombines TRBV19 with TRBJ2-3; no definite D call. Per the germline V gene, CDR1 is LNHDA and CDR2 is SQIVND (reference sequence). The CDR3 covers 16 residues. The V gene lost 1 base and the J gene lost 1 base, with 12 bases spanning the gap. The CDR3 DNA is TGTGCCAGTAGTATAGGAACAGCAGCCGGCACAGATACGCAGTATTTT. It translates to CASSIGTAAGTDTQYF.

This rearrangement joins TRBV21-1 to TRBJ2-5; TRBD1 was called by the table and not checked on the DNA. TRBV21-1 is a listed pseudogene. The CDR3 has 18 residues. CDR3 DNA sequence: TGTGCCAGCAGCACCCCGGGACAGGGATTGGTGGGGACCGAGGCCCAGTACTTC. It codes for CASSTPGQGLVGTEAQYF.

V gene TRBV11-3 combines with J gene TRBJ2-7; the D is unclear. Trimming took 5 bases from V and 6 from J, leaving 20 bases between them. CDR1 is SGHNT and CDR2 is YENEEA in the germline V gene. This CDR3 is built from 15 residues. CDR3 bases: TGTGCCAGCAGCCCATCCCGGACGGCTATAGGCGAGCAGTACTTC. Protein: CASSPSRTAIGEQYF.